This T cell receptor beta chain was sequenced in a study of blood T cell repertoires in COVID-19. Across the whole study: Italy, Spain and the United States were the sources of the convalescent and acute COVID-19 samples. The cDNA or gDNA used as material had been derived from T cells, B-cell-depleted T cells, or PBMCs.

This clone was picked up one time. Per the original methods: Reference gene primer amplification gave estimated nucleated cell counts. The data were produced by immunoSEQ multiplex PCR, yet TCRdb's version contains in-frame clones alone and is incomplete. V, J and clone size were drawn from that table, and D and trimming were deduced from the DNA. The profile shows approximately 270,000 clones, approximately 90% of them singletons. V shed 5 bases and J shed 7 bases, with 18 bases lying between them. This CDR3 is built from 14 residues. Germline V gene sequence: CDR1 SGHDT, CDR2 YYEEEE. V usage is TRBV5-6 and J usage is TRBJ2-5, with D perhaps matching TRBD2 (6 bases). The sequencing sample was made of peripheral blood. This TCR derives from a man aged 30-40 years with acute or convalescent COVID-19. CDR3 loop: CASRAWGGSGTQYF. The DNA of the CDR3 is TGTGCCAGCAGGGCCTGGGGAGGTTCTGGGACCCAGTACTTC.